The rows below give T cell receptor beta chains drawn from one sample of a study of blood T cell repertoires in COVID-19. Assay: immunoSEQ multiplex PCR; the TCRdb copy retains only in-frame clones and omits some. The table has approximately 100,000 clones, about 90% seen once. Sequences were obtained from peripheral blood. These receptors were collected from a human donor in a cohort sampled during active COVID-19. Each CDR3 is given with its conserved first and last residue. Fields, in order: J gene, clone size, V gene, D gene, CDR3 protein, CDR3 DNA. The D gene is left open where the match is weak. The size field is filled for only some rows; it gives once, few, many or a size class.

j_gene: TRBJ2-5; abundance: NA; v_gene: TRBV5-1; d_gene: TRBD2; CDR3aa: CASSLASGAETQYF; CDR3nt: TGCGCCAGCAGCTTGGCTAGCGGCGCAGAGACCCAGTACTTC
j_gene: TRBJ1-4; abundance: NA; v_gene: TRBV28; d_gene: TRBD1; CDR3aa: CASTNRGRLGKLFF; CDR3nt: TGTGCCAGCACAAACAGGGGGCGCTTGGGAAAACTGTTTTTT
j_gene: TRBJ1-3; abundance: NA; v_gene: TRBV30; d_gene: TRBD1; CDR3aa: CAWSADRGGNTIYF; CDR3nt: TGTGCCTGGAGTGCAGACAGGGGGGGAAACACCATATATTTT
j_gene: TRBJ1-6; abundance: NA; v_gene: TRBV7-3; d_gene: NA; CDR3aa: CASSLNAGYNSPLHF; CDR3nt: TGTGCCAGCAGCTTAAACGCAGGCTATAATTCACCCCTCCACTTT
j_gene: TRBJ2-1; abundance: NA; v_gene: TRBV3-1/TRBV3-2; d_gene: NA; CDR3aa: CASSQVRGGYNEQFF; CDR3nt: TGTGCCAGCAGCCAAGTGAGGGGGGGGTACAATGAGCAGTTCTTC
j_gene: TRBJ2-3; abundance: NA; v_gene: TRBV5-5; d_gene: NA; CDR3aa: CASSLGPSRGTDTQYF; CDR3nt: TGTGCCAGCAGCTTGGGTCCCTCGCGGGGCACAGATACGCAGTATTTT
j_gene: TRBJ2-7; abundance: NA; v_gene: TRBV23-1; d_gene: TRBD1; CDR3aa: CASSRHPVPGQGGSSYEQYF; CDR3nt: TGCGCCAGCAGTCGCCACCCCGTTCCGGGACAGGGTGGTAGTTCCTACGAGCAGTACTTC
j_gene: TRBJ1-2; abundance: NA; v_gene: TRBV18; d_gene: NA; CDR3aa: CASSDRINYGYTF; CDR3nt: TGTGCCAGCTCAGACAGGATAAACTATGGCTACACCTTC
j_gene: TRBJ1-4; abundance: NA; v_gene: TRBV2; d_gene: TRBD1; CDR3aa: CASKYPTGGETNEKLFF; CDR3nt: TGTGCCAGCAAATACCCAACAGGGGGGGAAACTAATGAAAAACTGTTTTTT
j_gene: TRBJ2-3; abundance: NA; v_gene: TRBV27; d_gene: TRBD2; CDR3aa: CASSLGRVASGASDTQYF; CDR3nt: TGTGCCAGCAGTTTAGGCCGCGTGGCTAGCGGGGCTTCAGATACGCAGTATTTT
j_gene: TRBJ2-5; abundance: NA; v_gene: TRBV10-3; d_gene: NA; CDR3aa: CAISEPRGGAEETQYF; CDR3nt: TGTGCCATCAGTGAGCCGAGAGGGGGGGCTGAAGAGACCCAGTACTTC
j_gene: TRBJ2-1; abundance: NA; v_gene: TRBV4-2; d_gene: NA; CDR3aa: CASSRVGADDNEQFF; CDR3nt: TGTGCCAGCAGCCGGGTCGGAGCGGATGACAATGAGCAGTTCTTC
j_gene: TRBJ2-5; abundance: NA; v_gene: TRBV6-6; d_gene: TRBD1; CDR3aa: CASNLGGRETQYF; CDR3nt: TGTGCCAGCAATCTAGGGGGCAGAGAGACCCAGTACTTC
j_gene: TRBJ1-2; abundance: NA; v_gene: TRBV13; d_gene: TRBD1; CDR3aa: CASSQDRGVRYGYTF; CDR3nt: TGTGCCAGCAGCCAAGACAGGGGGGTGCGATACGGCTACACCTTC
j_gene: TRBJ1-1; abundance: NA; v_gene: TRBV5-8; d_gene: NA; CDR3aa: CASSFQGWPAFF; CDR3nt: TGTGCCAGCAGCTTTCAGGGGTGGCCAGCTTTCTTT
j_gene: TRBJ2-3; abundance: NA; v_gene: TRBV18; d_gene: TRBD2; CDR3aa: CASSPPTSGGYTDTQYF; CDR3nt: TGTGCCAGCTCACCACCGACTAGCGGGGGTTACACAGATACGCAGTATTTT
j_gene: TRBJ1-1; abundance: NA; v_gene: TRBV7-2; d_gene: NA; CDR3aa: CASSLGHRNTEAFF; CDR3nt: TGTGCCAGCAGCTTGGGACACCGGAACACTGAAGCTTTCTTT
j_gene: TRBJ1-1; abundance: NA; v_gene: TRBV28; d_gene: NA; CDR3aa: CASSPERGSPEAFF; CDR3nt: TGTGCCAGCAGTCCCGAAAGGGGTAGCCCTGAAGCTTTCTTT
j_gene: TRBJ1-3; abundance: NA; v_gene: TRBV30; d_gene: NA; CDR3aa: CAWSEEQRAGNTIYF; CDR3nt: TGTGCCTGGAGCGAGGAACAGAGGGCTGGAAACACCATATATTTT
j_gene: TRBJ2-7; abundance: once; v_gene: TRBV2; d_gene: TRBD1; CDR3aa: CASSDWTGYYEQYF; CDR3nt: TGTGCCAGCAGTGACTGGACAGGGTATTACGAGCAGTACTTC
j_gene: TRBJ2-5; abundance: NA; v_gene: TRBV6-2/TRBV6-3; d_gene: NA; CDR3aa: CASSYLTHQETQYF; CDR3nt: TGTGCCAGCAGTTACTTGACACATCAAGAGACCCAGTACTTC
j_gene: TRBJ1-2; abundance: NA; v_gene: TRBV5-6; d_gene: NA; CDR3aa: CASSLVTAYGYTF; CDR3nt: TGTGCCAGCAGCTTGGTGACAGCCTATGGCTACACCTTC
j_gene: TRBJ1-2; abundance: NA; v_gene: TRBV6-4; d_gene: TRBD1; CDR3aa: CASSDTGQGLNGYTF; CDR3nt: TGTGCCAGCAGTGATACGGGACAGGGGTTGAATGGCTACACCTTC
j_gene: TRBJ2-1; abundance: NA; v_gene: TRBV27; d_gene: TRBD2; CDR3aa: CASSLQGLVDEQFF; CDR3nt: TGTGCCAGCAGTTTACAGGGACTAGTAGATGAGCAGTTCTTC
j_gene: TRBJ2-5; abundance: many; v_gene: TRBV4-1; d_gene: TRBD2; CDR3aa: CASSQLLAGGSGETQYF; CDR3nt: TGCGCCAGCAGCCAATTGCTAGCGGGAGGTTCCGGAGAGACCCAGTACTTC
j_gene: TRBJ2-1; abundance: NA; v_gene: TRBV19; d_gene: TRBD1; CDR3aa: CASRLMTGHNEQFF; CDR3nt: TGTGCCAGTAGACTAATGACAGGGCACAATGAGCAGTTCTTC